This entry describes one TCR beta chain. V dropped 5 bases and J dropped 0 bases, with 8 bases sitting between them. The germline V gene encodes CDR1 KGHSH and CDR2 LQKENI. The CDR3 extends over 14 amino acids. These data are taken from a study of OX40 agonist ivuxolimab in advanced cancers. About the research overall: The patients received agonistic anti-OX40 (CD134) antibody ivuxolimab. Partial responses were recorded for three patients, including one with hepatocellular carcinoma and two with cutaneous melanoma.

TCRdb's copy holds only in-frame clones and misses some; the assay was immunoSEQ multiplex PCR. Of around 53,000 clones listed, about 88% were seen once; the top ten hold about 12%. The sequence was obtained from an adult with an advanced solid tumor such as melanoma, head and neck, liver or kidney cancer. The chain joins TRBV18 to TRBJ1-3; no firm D call. The sample here was CD4+ or CD8+ T cells sorted from blood, taken in a trial of the OX40 agonist ivuxolimab. CDR3 protein: CASSEVSSGNTIYF. The CDR3 nucleotides are TGTGCCAGCTCAGAGGTGAGCTCTGGAAACACCATATATTTT. The entire variable domain, with the rest obtained from reference TRBV18 and TRBJ1-3, is as follows: NAGVMQNPRHLVRRRGQEARLRCSPMKGHSHVYWYRQLPEEGLKFMVYLQKENIIDESGMPKERFSAEFPKEGPSILRIQQVVRGDSAAYFCASSEVSSGNTIYFGEGSWLTVV.